This T cell receptor (beta chain) was documented in a study of T cells in tuberculosis. Between the trimmed V and J ends, which lost 0 bases and 4 bases, there was a span of 12 bases. Looked up from germline, CDR1 is SGHAT and CDR2 is FQNNGV. This CDR3 is built from 15 residues. As to time point: new active TB diagnosis, blood taken before or within 7 days of starting treatment. Each clinical donor contributed on average approximately 90,000 T cells from unsorted cryopreserved PBMC. Measured with immunoSEQ multiplex PCR; TCRdb has only the in-frame clones, and not every one. Of tens of thousands of clones listed, around 90% are singletons.

This specimen was PBMCs, taken at tuberculosis diagnosis. This clonotype was obtained from an adult with tuberculosis. The chain is built from TRBV11-2 and TRBJ1-2; D may be TRBD1 (5 bases). The CDR3, as DNA: TGTGCCAGCAGCTTAGATTTAGGGGAGGGCTATGGCTACACCTTC. As protein: CASSLDLGEGYGYTF.